These 10 T cell receptor beta chains were sequenced from one sample in a study of cytomegalovirus exposure and HLA in healthy donors. Using immunoSEQ multiplex PCR, the repertoire was profiled, and TCRdb retains in-frame clones only, with some absent. The sample lists approximately 210,000 clones; approximately 86% were seen once. Sequencing used PBMCs. These receptors came from a woman aged 18-29 years in good health and CMV-seronegative.

The chain employs TRBV27 and TRBJ1-5; 7 bases agree with TRBD1. Trimming removed 2 bases from V and 6 bases from J; junction bases left unmatched: 7. There are 15 residues in the CDR3. CDR1 is MNHEY and CDR2 is SMNVEV in the germline V gene (reference sequence). This CDR3 reads CASSLMGQIGQPQHF. CDR3 nucleotides: TGTGCCAGCAGTTTAATGGGACAGATCGGTCAGCCCCAGCATTTT.

This sequence joins TRBV11-1 and TRBJ2-2, with 9 bases fitting TRBD1. With 7 bases clipped from V and 5 bases from J, the junction kept 5 bases outside the gene matches. The CDR3 has 14 residues. The germline CDR1 and CDR2 sequences are SGHAT and FQDESV (reference sequence). The CDR3 protein is CASTGQGKTGELFF. Here the CDR3 DNA reads TGTGCCAGCACCGGACAGGGGAAGACCGGGGAGCTGTTTTTT.

The J gene is TRBJ2-1, the V gene TRBV28, with D maybe TRBD2 (6 bases). The CDR3 has 13 amino acids. V was shortened by 8 bases and J by 8 bases, with 16 bases between the two germline ends. CDR1 is MDHEN, CDR2 SYDVKM, per germline. CDR3 nucleotide sequence: TGTGCCAGCGGCCACTCCTGGGGGGATGAGCAGTTCTTC. This sequence encodes CASGHSWGDEQFF.

A single count supports this clone. The rearrangement links TRBV10-3 to TRBJ1-5; 10 positions match TRBD1. CDR1 is ENHRY, CDR2 SYGVKD, per germline. With V trimmed by 3 bases and J by 3 bases, 5 bases remained unmatched. The CDR3 loop spans 16 amino acids. The CDR3 loop is CAISEDRGRINQPQHF. For the CDR3, the DNA is TGTGCCATCAGTGAAGACAGGGGGCGCATCAATCAGCCCCAGCATTTT.

The chain uses TRBV28 and TRBJ2-5; 10 bases are shared with TRBD1. Germline values: CDR1 MDHEN, CDR2 SYDVKM. This CDR3 region has 17 residues. V lost 8 bases and J lost 3; bases outside the gene matches: 15. CDR3 residues: CASPLLRGQGKKETQYF. DNA of the CDR3: TGTGCCAGCCCACTACTCAGGGGACAGGGGAAGAAAGAGACCCAGTACTTC.

The V gene is TRBV5-5, the J gene TRBJ2-7; no definite D call. In germline, CDR1 is SGHKS, CDR2 YYEKEE (reference sequence). V lost 1 base to trimming and J lost 2 bases, with 7 bases between them. The CDR3 consists of 13 residues. This chain's CDR3 is CASSLPRPYEQYF. CDR3 bases: TGTGCCAGCAGCTTGCCTCGTCCCTACGAGCAGTACTTC.

The chain links TRBV7-2 to TRBJ2-1; tentative D call: TRBD1 (7 bases). V was shortened by 3 bases and J by 9 bases, with 21 bases between the two germline ends. CDR1 and CDR2 from the germline V gene are SGHTA and FQGNSA. The CDR3 extends over 16 amino acids. This CDR3 reads CASSFGGLGWDSEQFF. The CDR3 DNA reads TGTGCCAGCAGCTTTGGGGGGTTGGGGTGGGACAGTGAGCAGTTCTTC.

This rearrangement joins TRBV5-1 to TRBJ2-3; D is uncertain. Per the germline V gene, CDR1 is SGHRS and CDR2 is YFSETQ. The germline V and J ends were trimmed by 1 base and 0 bases, with 9 bases remaining between them. The length of the CDR3 is 15 residues. CDR3 nucleotides: TGCGCCAGCAGCTTGATGGCAGTTAGCACAGATACGCAGTATTTT. Its protein is CASSLMAVSTDTQYF.

The chain employs TRBV7-9 and TRBJ2-7; no firm D call. Between the trimmed V and J ends, which lost 5 bases and 6 bases, there was a span of 11 bases. The CDR3 is 12 residues long. Germline V lookup: CDR1 SEHNR, CDR2 FQNEAQ (reference sequence). The CDR3 DNA is TGTGCCAGCAGCCGCGGCCCCAGCGAGCAGTACTTC. Translating it yields CASSRGPSEQYF.

V gene TRBV11-2 combines with J gene TRBJ1-2, with 8 bases fitting TRBD1. The trim removed 3 bases at V and 5 bases at J, leaving 2 bases unmatched. The CDR3 has 13 amino acids. The germline V gene encodes CDR1 SGHAT and CDR2 FQNNGV. CDR3 amino acids: CASSFQGAYGYTF. CDR3 sequence (DNA): TGTGCCAGCAGCTTCCAGGGGGCGTATGGCTACACCTTC.